The 28 T cell receptor beta chains below all came from one sample that was sequenced in a study of T cell responses to AZD1222 COVID-19 vaccine. TCRdb keeps only in-frame clones here, not all; method: immunoSEQ multiplex PCR. The repertoire holds about 110,000 clones, with around 93% as singletons. The specimen comprised peripheral blood, sampled 28 days after the second AZD1222 dose. The receptors originated from an adult who received the AZD1222 COVID-19 vaccine.

The V call is TRBV4-1, the J call TRBJ1-5; D uncertain. The V gene's germline CDR1 is MGHRA and CDR2 YSYEKL. The V gene lost 2 bases and the J gene lost 0 bases, with 8 bases spanning the gap. The CDR3 covers 15 residues. In nucleotides, the CDR3 is TGCGCCAGCAGCCAACAGGCATTTAGCAATCAGCCCCAGCATTTT. Its translation is CASSQQAFSNQPQHF.

The gene calls are TRBV11-2 and TRBJ1-1; D remains unclear. The CDR3 totals 15 residues. Germline CDR1 SGHAT, CDR2 FQNNGV. Trimming took off 2 bases at V and 1 base at J, with 11 bases between the two ends. Here the CDR3 reads CASSLPRRGNTEAFF. The CDR3, as DNA: TGTGCCAGCAGCTTACCCCGGAGAGGGAACACTGAAGCTTTCTTT.

The J gene is TRBJ1-1, the V gene TRBV19; TRBD1 might be the D (6 bases). Per germline, CDR1 LNHDA and CDR2 SQIVND (reference sequence). The CDR3 consists of 14 residues. The germline V and J ends were trimmed by 5 bases and 5 bases, with 15 bases remaining between them. The CDR3 coding sequence is TGTGCCAGTAGTCTCAGGGGCAGTGGGACTGAAGCTTTCTTT. Residues: CASSLRGSGTEAFF. Using reference TRBV19 and TRBJ1-1 for the parts outside the CDR3, the full variable domain is DGGITQSPKYLFRKEGQNVTLSCEQNLNHDAMYWYRQDPGQGLRLIYYSQIVNDFQKGDIAEGYSVSREKKESFPLTVTSAQKNPTAFYLCASSLRGSGTEAFFGQGTRLTVV.

The chain couples TRBV4-1 to TRBJ1-2; D gene uncertain. The CDR3 has 15 residues. Between the trimmed V and J ends, which lost 4 bases and 8 bases, there was a span of 20 bases. The germline V gene has CDR1 MGHRA and CDR2 YSYEKL. This CDR3 is CASSPYTGENWGYTF. The CDR3 DNA reads as TGCGCCAGCAGCCCCTACACTGGCGAGAACTGGGGCTACACCTTC.

The chain combines TRBV2 with TRBJ2-1, with D perhaps matching TRBD1 (5 bases). The germline V and J ends were trimmed by 7 bases and 3 bases, with 13 bases remaining between them. This CDR3 region has 14 residues. Germline CDR1 reads SNHLY; CDR2 reads FYNNEI. The CDR3 protein is CASKGRVVYNEQFF. The CDR3 bases are TGTGCCAGCAAGGGCAGGGTTGTCTACAATGAGCAGTTCTTC.

The chain joins TRBV6-4 to TRBJ2-3; 7 nucleotides agree with TRBD2. The CDR3 spans 15 residues. With 6 bases clipped from V and 2 bases from J, the junction kept 8 bases outside the gene matches. The V gene's germline CDR1 is MRHNA and CDR2 SNTAGT. CDR3 in amino acids: CASSASSGHTDTQYF. The CDR3 DNA follows: TGTGCCAGCAGCGCCTCTAGCGGTCACACAGATACGCAGTATTTT.

In its sample, this clone was seen once. CDR3 bases: TGTGCCATCCAACTAGCGGGGGGGCCCCATGAGCAGTTCTTC. Amino acid sequence: CAIQLAGGPHEQFF. The rearrangement joins TRBV10-3 to TRBJ2-1; 13 nucleotides align to TRBD2. CDR3 size: 14 residues. After removal of 8 bases from V and 8 bases from J, the junction contained 6 bases not matched to a gene. The germline V gene has CDR1 ENHRY and CDR2 SYGVKD.

This chain uses TRBV6-2 or TRBV6-3 with TRBJ2-3; 9 bases match TRBD2. Germline CDR1 is MNHEY and CDR2 is SVGEGT. This CDR3 is built from 16 residues. Trimming at V came to 4 bases and at J to 4 bases, leaving 9 bases not matched to a gene. The DNA of the CDR3 is TGTGCCAGCAGTTCCGGCGGCGGGAGGGCCGCAGATACGCAGTATTTT. As protein: CASSSGGGRAADTQYF.

CDR3 bases: TGCGCCAGCTCCGAAAAAGGGTACACTGAAGCTTTCTTT. Its translation: CASSEKGYTEAFF. The gene calls are TRBV10-2 and TRBJ1-1; D unresolved. Trimming shortened V by 8 bases and J by 3 bases, and 13 bases separated the two germline ends. The CDR3 is 13 amino acids. From germline, CDR1 is WSHSY and CDR2 SAAADI.

The V call is TRBV6-4, the J call TRBJ1-6; possibly TRBD1 for D (5 bases). CDR1 and CDR2 from the germline V gene are MRHNA and SNTAGT. The CDR3 covers 13 residues. Trimming took off 6 bases at V and 6 bases at J, with 9 bases between the two ends. The CDR3 protein is CASSYRPNSPLHF. In nucleotides, the CDR3 is TGTGCCAGCAGCTACAGGCCTAATTCACCCCTCCACTTT.

A single count supports this clone. The V gene is TRBV7-9, the J gene TRBJ2-7; D is uncertain. The V end lost 4 bases, the J end lost 4 bases, and 17 bases lay between the germline ends. The germline V gene has CDR1 SEHNR and CDR2 FQNEAQ (reference sequence). The CDR3 has 15 amino acids. The CDR3 coding sequence is TGTGCCAGCAGCTATGACCGGACCCAAACTTACGAGCAGTACTTC. Its protein product is CASSYDRTQTYEQYF.

J is TRBJ1-5 and V is TRBV10-2; no definite D call. Looked up from germline, CDR1 is WSHSY and CDR2 is SAAADI. Trimming shortened V by 2 bases and J by 5 bases, and 16 bases separated the two germline ends. The CDR3 is 16 amino acids. CDR3 residues: CASSETYIRPHQPQHF. DNA for the CDR3: TGCGCCAGCAGTGAGACTTACATCCGTCCGCATCAGCCCCAGCATTTT.

The chain joins TRBV5-1 to TRBJ2-7; 13 nucleotides align to TRBD2. The CDR3 is made up of 16 amino acids. Per germline, CDR1 SGHRS and CDR2 YFSETQ. V lost 6 bases and J lost 7; bases outside the gene matches: 13. The CDR3 DNA follows: TGCGCCAGCACCCACGGGGGGACTAGCGGGGTGAGGGAGCAGTACTTC. Translation gives CASTHGGTSGVREQYF.

This chain uses TRBV18 with TRBJ2-1; D is unresolved. V shed 2 bases and J shed 3 bases, with 8 bases lying between them. Germline V gene lookup returns CDR1 KGHSH and CDR2 LQKENI. The CDR3 totals 14 residues. The CDR3 loop is CASSPREDYNEQFF. The DNA for the CDR3 is TGTGCCAGCTCACCAAGGGAAGACTACAATGAGCAGTTCTTC.

The chain combines TRBV27 with TRBJ1-5; D gene unclear. The CDR3 runs 18 residues. V lost 5 bases to trimming and J lost 0 bases, with 20 bases between them. CDR1 MNHEY and CDR2 SMNVEV come from the germline V gene (reference sequence). Here the CDR3 reads CASSRSVGRAYSNQPQHF. Written as DNA, the CDR3 is TGTGCCAGCAGTCGCTCTGTGGGTAGGGCCTATAGCAATCAGCCCCAGCATTTT.

This chain links TRBV27 with TRBJ2-7, with TRBD2 identical over 8 bases. The CDR3 extends over 17 amino acids. J gave up 1 base and V 4 bases, and 12 bases lay outside the gene matches. Germline CDR1 MNHEY, CDR2 SMNVEV (reference sequence). Here the CDR3 DNA reads TGTGCCAGCAGTTCACTTACCGTAAAGCGGGAGTCCTACGAGCAGTACTTC. This encodes CASSSLTVKRESYEQYF.

The chain carries TRBV10-3 and TRBJ1-5; D unclear. The CDR3 contains 13 residues. V gave up 3 bases and J gave up 6 bases, with 9 bases separating them. Germline values: CDR1 ENHRY, CDR2 SYGVKD. The CDR3 reads CAISERVAQPQHF. The CDR3 nucleotides are TGTGCCATCAGTGAAAGGGTGGCTCAGCCCCAGCATTTT.

The table lists this clone with a count of one. The rearrangement links TRBV29-1 to TRBJ1-1; 12 bases are shared with TRBD1. With V trimmed by 6 bases and J by 2 bases, 1 base remained unmatched. The CDR3 is 13 residues long. CDR1 is SQVTM and CDR2 is ANQGSEA in the germline V gene. CDR3 in DNA: TGCAGCGTGGGGACAGGGGGCAACACTGAAGCTTTCTTT. Amino acids: CSVGTGGNTEAFF. Drawing the rest from reference TRBV29-1 and TRBJ1-1, the complete variable domain is SAVISQKPSRDICQRGTSLTIQCQVDSQVTMMFWYRQQPGQSLTLIATANQGSEATYESGFVIDKFPISRPNLTFSTLTVSNMSPEDSSIYLCSVGTGGNTEAFFGQGTRLTVV.

The chain links TRBV3-1 (or the pseudogene TRBV3-2) to TRBJ1-6; D not certain. V dropped 4 bases and J dropped 0 bases, with 19 bases sitting between them. The CDR3 covers 19 residues. The germline V gene encodes CDR1 LGHDT and CDR2 YNNKEL (reference sequence). CDR3 loop: CASSPDVRTASSYNSPLHF. CDR3 DNA: TGTGCCAGCAGCCCAGACGTTAGAACCGCGAGCTCCTATAATTCACCCCTCCACTTT.

This clone was seen more than once but under ten times. The rearrangement joins TRBV29-1 to TRBJ1-1, with 9 bases aligning to TRBD1. V lost 6 bases and J lost 3; bases outside the gene matches: 8. Germline lookup yields CDR1 SQVTM and CDR2 ANQGSEA. The CDR3 totals 14 residues. In DNA form, the CDR3 reads TGCAGCGTGCAACAGGGGGCGCGGGACACTGAAGCTTTCTTT. This gives the protein CSVQQGARDTEAFF.

The DNA for the CDR3 is TGTGCCAGCAGCTTGAGACTAGCGGGAGGGTGGGACAATGAGCAGTTCTTC. The encoded protein is CASSLRLAGGWDNEQFF. This sequence joins TRBV5-8 and TRBJ2-1; 14 bases agree with TRBD2. The germline V gene encodes CDR1 SGHTS and CDR2 YDEGEE. V lost 1 base and J lost 5; bases outside the gene matches: 5. The CDR3 extends over 17 amino acids.

The chain combines TRBV7-9 with TRBJ2-7; D possibly corresponds to TRBD1 (5 bases). Trimming shortened V by 5 bases and J by 5 bases, and 13 bases separated the two germline ends. The CDR3 totals 13 residues. Germline lookup yields CDR1 SEHNR and CDR2 FQNEAQ (reference sequence). DNA for the CDR3: TGTGCCAGCAGCCCAGGGTTAGGCCACGAGCAGTACTTC. This translates into CASSPGLGHEQYF.

The chain couples TRBV7-9 to TRBJ1-3, with unresolved D. This CDR3 is built from 13 residues. Germline V gene sequence: CDR1 SEHNR, CDR2 FQNEAQ (reference sequence). The V end lost 10 bases, the J end lost 0 bases, and 10 bases lay between the germline ends. In DNA, the CDR3 is TGTGCCACCCCGTCCCCCTCTGGAAACACCATATATTTT. Translation gives CATPSPSGNTIYF.

By its share, this clone is medium-sized. The CDR3 region is CASRGLTSGVGELFF. As DNA, the CDR3 is TGTGCCAGCAGAGGTTTAACTAGCGGGGTCGGGGAGCTGTTTTTT. The chain combines TRBV2 with TRBJ2-2, with TRBD2 matching over 10 bases. The ends lost 6 bases at V and 7 bases at J; junction bases unmatched: 8. The CDR3 length is 15 residues. Germline CDR1 is SNHLY and CDR2 is FYNNEI.

The gene calls are TRBV7-9 and TRBJ2-7; D is perhaps TRBD2 (5 bases). CDR1 SEHNR and CDR2 FQNEAQ come from the germline V gene (reference sequence). Deletions cut 11 bases from V and 6 bases from J, with 8 bases between. This CDR3 comprises 9 residues. CDR3 in amino acids: CALGGEQYF. The CDR3 DNA reads as TGTGCCCTAGGAGGCGAGCAGTACTTC.

The chain is built from TRBV29-1 and TRBJ1-2; 7 bases map to TRBD1. Germline V gives CDR1 SQVTM, CDR2 ANQGSEA. J lost 4 bases, V lost 5 bases, and 7 bases had no gene match. The CDR3 totals 13 residues. CDR3 bases: TGCAGCGTTAGACCGGGACAGTCCTATGGCTACACCTTC. Translated: CSVRPGQSYGYTF.

The V gene is TRBV27, the J gene TRBJ2-5; TRBD2 might be the D (6 bases). From germline, CDR1 is MNHEY and CDR2 SMNVEV (reference sequence). V was clipped by 4 bases and J by 5 bases, with 14 bases between them. The CDR3 has 14 amino acids. CDR3 protein: CASSWAGGFETQYF. The DNA of the CDR3 is TGTGCCAGCAGTTGGGCAGGAGGGTTCGAGACCCAGTACTTC.

The rearrangement uses TRBV5-4 and TRBJ1-1; D gene uncertain. Germline V lookup: CDR1 SGHNT, CDR2 YYREEE (reference sequence). The CDR3 contains 14 residues. Trimming removed 0 bases at V and 1 base at J, with 7 bases between. For the CDR3, the DNA is TGTGCCAGCAGCTTGGCGCGAGGGAACACTGAAGCTTTCTTT. It yields the protein CASSLARGNTEAFF. The complete variable domain, with remaining parts taken from reference TRBV5-4 and TRBJ1-1, reads ETGVTQSPTHLIKTRGQQVTLRCSSQSGHNTVSWYQQALGQGPQFIFQYYREEENGRGNFPPRFSGLQFPNYSSELNVNALELDDSALYLCASSLARGNTEAFFGQGTRLTVV.